This T cell receptor beta chain was found in a study of CD8 T cells in Susac syndrome. TCR beta sequencing was performed on blood CD8+ and CD4+ T cells. Controls matched for age and sex were healthy donors. Remarks on this clonotype: The target antigen is unknown.

General study findings and limits: The study recognized that its TCR sequencing and HLA analysis covered a relatively small number of individuals.

An amount of RNA that ranged from 0.5 to 1 ug was reverse transcribed with random hexamers. Multiplex immunoSEQ PCR targeted 54 Vbeta and 13 Jbeta TCR beta segments. Using its own MiXCR run on the immunoSEQ multiplex PCR reads, TCRdb lists one record per CDR3 protein. This table has some 190,000 distinct CDR3 sequences, roughly 94% appearing once. CDR1 is DFQATT, CDR2 SNEGSKA, per germline (reference sequence). This CDR3 has 13 amino acids. Between the trimmed V and J ends, which lost 6 bases and 3 bases, there was a span of 15 bases. This sequence joins TRBV20-1 and TRBJ2-7; the D is unclear. Input material: CD4+ T cells from PBMCs. The source of this sequence is a human donor in good health. This CDR3 reads CSAWSGVGYEQYF. CDR3 in DNA: TGCAGTGCCTGGAGTGGGGTGGGCTACGAGCAGTACTTC.